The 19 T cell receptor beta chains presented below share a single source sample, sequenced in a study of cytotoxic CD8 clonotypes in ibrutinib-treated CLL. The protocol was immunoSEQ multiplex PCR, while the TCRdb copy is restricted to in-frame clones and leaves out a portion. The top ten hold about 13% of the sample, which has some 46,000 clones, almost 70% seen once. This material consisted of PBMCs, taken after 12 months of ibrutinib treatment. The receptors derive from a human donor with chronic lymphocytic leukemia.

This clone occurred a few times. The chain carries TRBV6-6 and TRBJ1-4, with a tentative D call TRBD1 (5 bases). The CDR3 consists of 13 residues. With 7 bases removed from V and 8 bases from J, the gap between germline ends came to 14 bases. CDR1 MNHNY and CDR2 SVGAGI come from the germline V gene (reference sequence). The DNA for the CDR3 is TGTGCCAGCACCCAGGGCAGGGAGGAAAAACTGTTTTTT. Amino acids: CASTQGREEKLFF.

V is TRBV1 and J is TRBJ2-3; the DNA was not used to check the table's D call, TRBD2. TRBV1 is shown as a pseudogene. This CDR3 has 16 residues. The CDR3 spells CTSSQVYVAGPDTQYF. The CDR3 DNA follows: TGCACCAGCAGCCAAGTCTACGTAGCGGGACCAGATACGCAGTATTTT.

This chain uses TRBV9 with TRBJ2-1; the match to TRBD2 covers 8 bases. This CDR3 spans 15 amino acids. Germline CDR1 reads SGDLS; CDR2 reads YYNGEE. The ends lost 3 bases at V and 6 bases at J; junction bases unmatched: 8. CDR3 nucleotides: TGTGCCAGCAGCGGAGCGGGAGTAAAGGGCAATGAGCAGTTCTTC. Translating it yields CASSGAGVKGNEQFF.

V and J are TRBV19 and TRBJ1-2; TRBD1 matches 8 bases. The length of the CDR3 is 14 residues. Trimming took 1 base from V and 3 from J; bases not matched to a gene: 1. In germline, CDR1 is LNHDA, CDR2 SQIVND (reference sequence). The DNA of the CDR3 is TGTGCCAGTAGTATAGGGACAGGGTACTATGGCTACACCTTC. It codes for CASSIGTGYYGYTF.

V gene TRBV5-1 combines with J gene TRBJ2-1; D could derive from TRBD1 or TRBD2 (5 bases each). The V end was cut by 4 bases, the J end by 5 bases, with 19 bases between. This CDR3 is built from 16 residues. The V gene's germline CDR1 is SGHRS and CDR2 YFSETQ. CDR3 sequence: CASSGAISGFNNEQFF. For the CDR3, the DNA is TGCGCCAGCAGCGGGGCGATATCGGGATTTAACAATGAGCAGTTCTTC.

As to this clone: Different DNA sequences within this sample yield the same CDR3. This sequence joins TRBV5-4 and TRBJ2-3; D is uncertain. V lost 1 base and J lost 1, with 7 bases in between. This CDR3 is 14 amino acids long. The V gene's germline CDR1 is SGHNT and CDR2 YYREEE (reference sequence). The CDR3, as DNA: TGTGCCAGCAGCTTGAGAGGAGGCACAGATACGCAGTATTTT. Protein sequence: CASSLRGGTDTQYF.

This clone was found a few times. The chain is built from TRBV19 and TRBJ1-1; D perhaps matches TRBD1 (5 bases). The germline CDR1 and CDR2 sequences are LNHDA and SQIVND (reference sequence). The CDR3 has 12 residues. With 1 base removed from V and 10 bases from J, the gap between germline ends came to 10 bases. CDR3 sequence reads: CASSIGGRVAFF. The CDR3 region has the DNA TGTGCCAGTAGTATAGGGGGCAGGGTAGCTTTCTTT.

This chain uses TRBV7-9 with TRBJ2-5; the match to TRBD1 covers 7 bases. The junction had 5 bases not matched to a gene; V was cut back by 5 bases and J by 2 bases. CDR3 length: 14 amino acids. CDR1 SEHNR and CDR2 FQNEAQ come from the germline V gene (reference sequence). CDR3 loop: CASSVTGRQETQYF. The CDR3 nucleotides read TGTGCCAGCAGCGTGACAGGGCGGCAAGAGACCCAGTACTTC.

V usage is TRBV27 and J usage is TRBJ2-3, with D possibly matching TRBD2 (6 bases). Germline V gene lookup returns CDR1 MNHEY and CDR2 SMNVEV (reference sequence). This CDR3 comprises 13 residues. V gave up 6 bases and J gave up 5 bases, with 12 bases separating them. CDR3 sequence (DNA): TGTGCCAGCAGATCACTAGCCGAAGATACGCAGTATTTT. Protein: CASRSLAEDTQYF.

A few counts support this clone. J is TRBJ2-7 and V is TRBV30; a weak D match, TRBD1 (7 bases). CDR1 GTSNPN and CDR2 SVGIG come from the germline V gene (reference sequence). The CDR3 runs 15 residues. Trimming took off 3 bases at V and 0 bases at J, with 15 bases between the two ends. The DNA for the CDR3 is TGTGCCTGGAGCGCGCTGCGGGACAGCTCCTACGAGCAGTACTTC. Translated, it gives CAWSALRDSSYEQYF.

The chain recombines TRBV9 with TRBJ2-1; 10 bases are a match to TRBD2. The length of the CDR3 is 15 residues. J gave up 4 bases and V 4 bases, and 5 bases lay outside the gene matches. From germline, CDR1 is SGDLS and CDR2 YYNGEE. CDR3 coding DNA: TGTGCCAGCAGCTCCCGACTAGCGGGTTACAATGAGCAGTTCTTC. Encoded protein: CASSSRLAGYNEQFF.

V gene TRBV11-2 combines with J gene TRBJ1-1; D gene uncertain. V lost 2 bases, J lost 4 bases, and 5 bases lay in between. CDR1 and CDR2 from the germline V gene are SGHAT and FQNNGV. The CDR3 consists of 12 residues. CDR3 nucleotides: TGTGCCAGCAGCTTAATGGTCACTGAAGCTTTCTTT. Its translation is CASSLMVTEAFF.

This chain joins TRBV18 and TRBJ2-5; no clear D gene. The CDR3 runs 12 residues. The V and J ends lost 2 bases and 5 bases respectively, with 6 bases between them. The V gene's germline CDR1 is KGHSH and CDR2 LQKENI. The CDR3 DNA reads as TGTGCCAGCTCACCAGCCCAGGAGACCCAGTACTTC. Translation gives CASSPAQETQYF.

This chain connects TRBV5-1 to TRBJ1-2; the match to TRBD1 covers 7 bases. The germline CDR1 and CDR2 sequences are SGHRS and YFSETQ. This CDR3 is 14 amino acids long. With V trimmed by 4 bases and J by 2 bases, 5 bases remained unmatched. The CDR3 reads CASSTAGGNYGYTF. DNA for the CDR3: TGCGCCAGCAGCACTGCAGGGGGAAACTATGGCTACACCTTC.

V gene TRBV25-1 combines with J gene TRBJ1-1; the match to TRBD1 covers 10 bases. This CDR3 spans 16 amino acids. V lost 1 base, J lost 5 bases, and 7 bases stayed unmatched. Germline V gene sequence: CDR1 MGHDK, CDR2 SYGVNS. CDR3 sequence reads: CASSESLGQGTTEAFF. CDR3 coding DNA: TGTGCCAGCAGTGAATCTTTGGGACAGGGGACTACTGAAGCTTTCTTT.

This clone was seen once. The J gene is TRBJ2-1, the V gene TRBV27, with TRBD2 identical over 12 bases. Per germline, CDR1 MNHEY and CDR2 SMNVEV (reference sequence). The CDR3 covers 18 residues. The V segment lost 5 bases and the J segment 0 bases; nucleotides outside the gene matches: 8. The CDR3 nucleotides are TGTGCCAGCAGTAGAGGGACTAGCGGGTTCAGCTCCTACAATGAGCAGTTCTTC. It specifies CASSRGTSGFSSYNEQFF.

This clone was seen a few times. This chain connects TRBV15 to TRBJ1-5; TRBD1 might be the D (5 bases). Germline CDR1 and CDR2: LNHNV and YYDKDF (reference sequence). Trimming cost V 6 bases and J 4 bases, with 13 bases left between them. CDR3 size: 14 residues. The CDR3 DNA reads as TGTGCCACCAGTACAGACTGGGGGAATCAGCCCCAGCATTTT. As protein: CATSTDWGNQPQHF.

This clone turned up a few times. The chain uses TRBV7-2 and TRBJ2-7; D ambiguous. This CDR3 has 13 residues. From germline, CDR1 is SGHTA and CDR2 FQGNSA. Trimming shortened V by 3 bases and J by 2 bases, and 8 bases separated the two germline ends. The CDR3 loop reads CASSFNPAYEQYF. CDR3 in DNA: TGTGCCAGCAGCTTTAACCCAGCCTACGAGCAGTACTTC.

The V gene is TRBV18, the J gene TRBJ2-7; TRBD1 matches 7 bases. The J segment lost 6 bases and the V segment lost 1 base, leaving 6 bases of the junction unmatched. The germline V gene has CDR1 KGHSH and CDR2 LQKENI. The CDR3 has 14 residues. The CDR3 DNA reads TGTGCCAGCTCACCACTGACAGGGCCATCCGAGCAGTACTTC. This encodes CASSPLTGPSEQYF.